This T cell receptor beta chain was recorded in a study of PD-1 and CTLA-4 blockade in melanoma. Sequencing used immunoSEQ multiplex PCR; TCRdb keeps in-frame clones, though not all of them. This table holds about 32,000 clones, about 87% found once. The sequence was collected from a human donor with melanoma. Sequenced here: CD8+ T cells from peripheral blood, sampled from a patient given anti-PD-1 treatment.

The CDR3 nucleotides read TGTGCCAGCAGTTTTAGGTACGAGCAGTACTTC. Its translation: CASSFRYEQYF. The genes are TRBV28 and TRBJ2-7, with D uncertain. Trimming removed 3 bases from V and 4 bases from J, with 4 bases in between. The CDR3 is 11 amino acids. Germline CDR1 and CDR2: MDHEN and SYDVKM.